This T cell receptor beta chain was sequenced for a study of T-cell memory formation after mild COVID-19. This clonotype was seen a handful of times. Per the germline V gene, CDR1 is SGHRS and CDR2 is YFSETQ. CDR3 length: 16 amino acids. V was pared by 1 base and J by 0 bases, with 12 bases between. In TCRdb, the 5' RACE reads were re-called with MiXCR into one record per CDR3 protein. Of over 400,000 distinct CDR3 sequences in the sample, 20% to 25% were seen once. The clonotype was recovered from an adult woman who had mild COVID-19 (a few samples of this study predate the infection). Cell type and time point are not known. Sequencing was done on a sample of PBMCs or a T cell subset sorted from them (not recorded which). The chain couples TRBV5-1 to TRBJ2-3; D gene ambiguous. The DNA of the CDR3 is TGCGCCAGCAGCTTGAATGGGCGTGCTAGCACAGATACGCAGTATTTT. Translation gives CASSLNGRASTDTQYF.